This T cell receptor beta chain was observed in a study of identifying expanded T cells in peripheral blood. CDR1 is MNHEY and CDR2 is SMNVEV in the germline V gene (reference sequence). Deletions cut 3 bases from V and 6 bases from J, with 9 bases between. The CDR3 covers 12 residues. Libraries were prepared by immunoSEQ multiplex PCR; TCRdb keeps only in-frame clonotypes and omits some of them. The table has 81,000 or so clones, roughly 84% seen once. During the collection period, no donor immune events like infections were recorded. The receptor was isolated from a person between 18 and 69 years old in good health. The chain uses TRBV27 and TRBJ2-7; D remains unclear. Sequenced: blood. The chain's CDR3 is CASSLIGGEQYF. For the CDR3, the DNA is TGTGCCAGCAGTTTGATCGGTGGCGAGCAGTACTTC.